These 5 T cell receptor beta chains share one sample of origin, sequenced in a study of cytomegalovirus exposure and HLA in healthy donors (TCRdb year 2017). Libraries were built with the immunoSEQ multiplex PCR assay. A mixture of 60 forward primers for TCR Vbeta segments and 13 reverse primers for TCR Jbeta segments was used in the multiplex PCR. TCRdb took this table from immuneACCESS and kept in-frame rearrangements with V and J called. Such tables lack part of the clones; where checked against another copy, unresolved V genes explain under half of the gap, and the rest is unexplained. The sample has more than 90,000 clones on record, under 80% of them singletons. The ten largest clones represent approximately 8.4% of the sample. Input material: PBMCs. These receptors were obtained from a human donor in good health.

This rearrangement joins TRBV2 to TRBJ1-4, with TRBD1 as a possible D gene (5 bases). Germline V gene sequence: CDR1 SNHLY, CDR2 FYNNEI. The CDR3 spans 12 residues. Trimming took 8 bases from V and 7 from J, leaving 11 bases between them. This CDR3 is CASRGDGEKLFF. CDR3 nucleotides: TGTGCCAGCCGGGGGGACGGTGAAAAACTGTTTTTT. The whole variable domain, remainder taken from reference TRBV2 and TRBJ1-4, is EPEVTQTPSHQVTQMGQEVILRCVPISNHLYFYWYRQILGQKVEFLVSFYNNEISEKSEIFDDQFSVERPDGSNFTLKIRSTKLEDSAMYFCASRGDGEKLFFGSGTQLSVL.

The table lists this clone with a count of one. The chain links TRBV15 to TRBJ1-2, with 10 bases aligning to TRBD1. Germline values: CDR1 LNHNV, CDR2 YYDKDF (reference sequence). This CDR3 spans 15 amino acids. With V trimmed by 1 base and J by 1 base, 0 bases remained unmatched. The CDR3 sequence: CATSRGTGGNYGYTF. The CDR3 DNA sequence: TGTGCCACCAGCAGAGGGACAGGGGGTAACTATGGCTACACCTTC.

This chain links TRBV2 with TRBJ1-2; tentative D call: TRBD1 (6 bases). Germline loops: CDR1 SNHLY, CDR2 FYNNEI. The CDR3 length is 13 residues. The V end was cut by 6 bases, the J end by 11 bases, with 19 bases between. For the CDR3, the DNA is TGTGCCAGCAGACAACAGGGTCTCAGTGTGTACACCTTC. This translates into CASRQQGLSVYTF.

The gene calls are TRBV30 and TRBJ2-5; D perhaps matches TRBD1 (6 bases). The CDR3 consists of 14 residues. Looked up from germline, CDR1 is GTSNPN and CDR2 is SVGIG (reference sequence). Trimming pared 2 bases from V and 10 bases from J, leaving 20 bases between. CDR3 sequence reads: CAWSIGPIKGDQYF. The CDR3 coding sequence is TGTGCCTGGAGTATAGGACCAATTAAGGGGGACCAGTACTTC.

The chain combines TRBV6-5 with TRBJ1-2, with D possibly TRBD1 on 5 matching bases. The germline V gene has CDR1 MNHEY and CDR2 SVGAGI. The V and J ends lost 10 bases and 8 bases respectively, with 23 bases between them. This CDR3 spans 14 amino acids. The CDR3 sequence: CATLLLGGDRGYTF. The CDR3 DNA is TGTGCCACCTTACTCTTGGGGGGGGACCGGGGCTACACCTTC.